This TCR beta chain stems from a study of neurological immune-mediated disorders. Study observations and caveats: Multiple sclerosis was found to have the least TCR clonal expansion, below healthy controls, and HTLV-1-associated myelopathy the most.

The time point: longitudinal time-point 2. Unsorted libraries were prepared from 2 million PBMCs held at -80 C. V lost 0 bases and J lost 5, with 11 bases in between. CDR3 length: 15 residues. Germline V lookup: CDR1 PRHDT, CDR2 FYEKMQ (reference sequence). This clonotype was counted at least ten times. The target antigen is unknown. Synthesis of cDNA was accomplished via 5'RACE employing 10-nucleotide random UMIs. The output of every sequencing run, over 160 million TCR-beta sequences, came from 15-18 subjects. TCRdb analysed the 5' RACE reads with MiXCR anew, one entry per CDR3 protein. Here the sample spans 70,000 to 95,000 distinct CDR3 sequences, around 14% being singletons.

Sequenced material: PBMCs. The TCR sequence derives from a female donor with HTLV-1-associated myelopathy (HAM/TSP). The rearrangement uses TRBV13 and TRBJ1-5; TRBD1 might be the D (5 bases). The CDR3 region is CASSLGGVRDQPQHF. The CDR3 region has the DNA TGTGCCAGCAGCTTAGGGGGGGTACGGGATCAGCCCCAGCATTTT.